The entry below describes one T cell receptor beta chain. Only in-frame clones appear in the TCRdb table, and some are missing; sequencing was by immunoSEQ multiplex PCR. The table lists over 85,000 clones, 70% to 85% of them singletons. Time point described: baseline pretreatment blood. Sample treatment: 15 Gy SBRT to primary tumor, nephrectomy 4 weeks later. Blood was sampled at baseline, 2 weeks and 4 weeks after SBRT. The data originate from a study of radiation and T cells in renal cell carcinoma. There are 17 residues in the CDR3. Trimming removed 0 bases from V and 0 bases from J, with 13 bases in between. CDR1 is SGDLS and CDR2 is YYNGEE in the germline V gene.

The sequence was collected from a man aged 60 to 69 with renal cell carcinoma. This sequence joins TRBV9 and TRBJ1-3, with TRBD1 as a possible D gene (5 bases). The sample consisted of blood, taken from a patient whose treatment included radiotherapy and nephrectomy. CDR3 in amino acids: CASSVVGGTSSGNTIYF. The CDR3 coding sequence is TGTGCCAGCAGCGTAGTTGGGGGAACTAGCTCTGGAAACACCATATATTTT.